Detailed here is one T cell receptor (beta chain). Its specificity is not known. The data belong to a study of T cell responses to AZD1222 COVID-19 vaccine. Study-wide results and limits: Sampling that yielded the repertoires occurred only after the peak T cell response.

V was pared by 2 bases and J by 10 bases, with 18 bases between. Per the germline V gene, CDR1 is GTSNPN and CDR2 is SVGIG (reference sequence). CDR3 length: 15 residues. The method was immunoSEQ multiplex PCR; TCRdb's version includes in-frame clones alone and lacks a portion of them. The sample lists more than 150,000 clones; around 90% were seen once. The chain employs TRBV30 and TRBJ1-6; D uncertain. The specimen was peripheral blood, collected on day 0 of AZD1222 vaccination. This TCR was sampled from an adult in good health. The CDR3 nucleotides read TGTGCCTGGAGTTTTTCGGGGTCAGTTCGGTCACCCCTCCACTTT. Translation: CAWSFSGSVRSPLHF.